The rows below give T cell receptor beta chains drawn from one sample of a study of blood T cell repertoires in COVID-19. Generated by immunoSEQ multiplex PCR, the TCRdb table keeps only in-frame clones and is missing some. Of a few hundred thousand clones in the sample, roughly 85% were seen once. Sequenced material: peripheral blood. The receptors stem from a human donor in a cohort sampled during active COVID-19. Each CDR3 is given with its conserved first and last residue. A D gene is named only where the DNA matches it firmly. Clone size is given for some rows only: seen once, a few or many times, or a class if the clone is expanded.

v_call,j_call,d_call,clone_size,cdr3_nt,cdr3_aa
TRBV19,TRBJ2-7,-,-,TGTGCCAGTAGTATAGACGGCTACGAGCAGTACTTC,CASSIDGYEQYF
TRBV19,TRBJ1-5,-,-,TGTGCCAGTAGTACAGGGGGCAATCAGCCCCAGCATTTT,CASSTGGNQPQHF
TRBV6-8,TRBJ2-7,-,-,TGTGCCAGCAGGAGGAGGGACGAGCAGTACTTC,CASRRRDEQYF
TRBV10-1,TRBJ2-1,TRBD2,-,TGCGCCAGCAGTGAGCTTGGGACGGGGGGCTACAATGAGCAGTTCTTC,CASSELGTGGYNEQFF
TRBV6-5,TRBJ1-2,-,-,TGTGCCAGCAGTTACTGGGGAGAGGCGAACTATGGCTACACCTTC,CASSYWGEANYGYTF
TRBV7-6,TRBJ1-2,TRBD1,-,TGTGCCAGCAGCTTGGAGGGAGCCGGGACAGGGGAGGGAGGCTACACCTTC,CASSLEGAGTGEGGYTF
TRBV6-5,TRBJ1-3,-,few,TGTGCCAGCAGCCCCGCGAGTTCTGGAAACACCATATATTTT,CASSPASSGNTIYF
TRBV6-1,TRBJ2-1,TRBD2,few,TGTGCCAGCAGTGAAGCGGGGACTAGCGTCAATGAGCAGTTCTTC,CASSEAGTSVNEQFF
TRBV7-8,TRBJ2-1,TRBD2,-,TGTGCCAGCAGCTTTTGGACTAGCGGGGGGCGAGATAAAAATGAGCAGTTCTTC,CASSFWTSGGRDKNEQFF
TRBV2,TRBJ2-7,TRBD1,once,TGTGCCAGCAGGGACCGGGACAGATACTACGAGCAGTACTTC,CASRDRDRYYEQYF
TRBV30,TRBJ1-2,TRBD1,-,TGTGCCTGGAGTACAGGGACAGATCCTTATGGCTACACCTTC,CAWSTGTDPYGYTF
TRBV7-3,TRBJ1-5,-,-,TGTGCCAGCAGCTTAATATTTCTAGGGCCAGGACTAAATCAGCCCCAGCATTTT,CASSLIFLGPGLNQPQHF
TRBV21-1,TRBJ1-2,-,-,TGTGCCAGCTCCGTGACCAGACAGCCTCGGTTGGAGGGCTACACCTTC,CASSVTRQPRLEGYTF
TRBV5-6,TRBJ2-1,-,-,TGTGCCAGCAGCTTGTGGGCAGGGACCTACAATGAGCAGTTCTTC,CASSLWAGTYNEQFF
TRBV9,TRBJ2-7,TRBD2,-,TGTGCCAGCAGCGTAGCTGCGGGGGGCCCCTACGAGCAGTACTTC,CASSVAAGGPYEQYF
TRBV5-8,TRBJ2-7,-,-,TGTGCCAGCACCCCTACCGGGACTGAATACGAGCAGTACTTC,CASTPTGTEYEQYF
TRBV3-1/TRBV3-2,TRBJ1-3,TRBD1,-,TGTGCCAGCAGCCTAACAATACAGGGGGCCAACTCTGGAAACACCATATATTTT,CASSLTIQGANSGNTIYF